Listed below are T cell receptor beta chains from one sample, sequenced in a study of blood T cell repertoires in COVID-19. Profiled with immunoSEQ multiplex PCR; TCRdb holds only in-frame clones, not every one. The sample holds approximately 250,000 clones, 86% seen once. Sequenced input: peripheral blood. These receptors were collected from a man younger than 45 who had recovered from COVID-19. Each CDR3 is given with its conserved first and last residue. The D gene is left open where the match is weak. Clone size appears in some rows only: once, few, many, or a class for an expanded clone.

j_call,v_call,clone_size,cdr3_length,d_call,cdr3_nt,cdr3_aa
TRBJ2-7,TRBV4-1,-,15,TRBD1,TGCGCCAGCAGCCAAGGGCAGGGGGCTATTGGGGAGCAGTACTTC,CASSQGQGAIGEQYF
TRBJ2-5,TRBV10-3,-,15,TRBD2,TGTGCCATCAGTGAATCCGGACTAGCGAGGGAGACCCAGTACTTC,CAISESGLARETQYF
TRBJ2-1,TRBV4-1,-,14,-,TGCGCCAGCAAGCTAGGACAGCACTACAATGAGCAGTTCTTC,CASKLGQHYNEQFF
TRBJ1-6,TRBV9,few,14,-,TGTGCCAGCAGCGTAGAACAGGGAGCTTCACCCCTCCACTTT,CASSVEQGASPLHF
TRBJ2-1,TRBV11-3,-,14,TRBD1,TGTGCCAGCAGCTGGGGACAGGCCGGGGCGGAGCAGTTCTTC,CASSWGQAGAEQFF
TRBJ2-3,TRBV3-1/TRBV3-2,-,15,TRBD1,TGTGCCAGCAGCCAGGGTCAGGGACAGACAGATACGCAGTATTTT,CASSQGQGQTDTQYF
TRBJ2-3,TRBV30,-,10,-,TGTGCCTCCCGGGTGGATACGCAGTATTTT,CASRVDTQYF
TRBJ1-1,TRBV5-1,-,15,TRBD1,TGCGCCAGCAGCCCGGGCCCAGGGGGCGGCACTGAAGCTTTCTTT,CASSPGPGGGTEAFF
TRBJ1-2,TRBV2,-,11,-,TGTGCCAGCAGACAGGGCTATGGCTACACCTTC,CASRQGYGYTF
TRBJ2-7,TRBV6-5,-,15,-,TGTGCCAGCAGCGATACGGGGACTCCCGACTACGAGCAGTACTTC,CASSDTGTPDYEQYF
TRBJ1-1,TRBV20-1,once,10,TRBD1,TGCAGTGTCCTGACAGGGACCGCTTTCTTT,CSVLTGTAFF
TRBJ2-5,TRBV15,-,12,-,TGTGCCACCAGCAGAGACACTGGGGCACAGTACTTC,CATSRDTGAQYF
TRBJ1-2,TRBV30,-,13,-,TGTGCCTGGAGTCCACCCAGCGGTAGAGGCTACACCTTC,CAWSPPSGRGYTF